The 17 T cell receptor beta chains reported below all come from one sample, sequenced in a study of T cells after yellow fever vaccination. TCRdb redid the calling of the 5' RACE reads with MiXCR, one entry per CDR3 protein. The sample lists 500,000 to 650,000 distinct CDR3 sequences; roughly a sixth were seen once. Source: PBMCs, taken 4 to 6 days after the first yellow fever vaccination. The receptors originated from a man aged 18 to 35 who received the YFV17D yellow fever vaccine.

This clonotype was found a few times. The CDR3 region is CASSHTGGIEQFF. The CDR3 DNA is TGTGCCAGCAGCCACACAGGGGGCATTGAGCAGTTCTTC. The chain couples TRBV25-1 to TRBJ2-1, with 9 bases that match TRBD1. This CDR3 has 13 residues. Germline CDR1 MGHDK, CDR2 SYGVNS. Losses at the gene ends were 6 bases for V and 9 bases for J; bases not matched to a gene: 6.

This clonotype turned up a few times. The J gene is TRBJ1-3, the V gene TRBV4-3, with D unresolved. The CDR3 length is 16 residues. Germline V gene data show CDR1 as LGHNA and CDR2 as YSLEER. Trimming left V 3 bases short and J 3 bases short, with 15 bases between. The CDR3 reads CASSHHIGGNGNTIYF. CDR3 DNA: TGCGCCAGCAGCCACCACATTGGAGGGAATGGAAACACCATATATTTT.

This clonotype has only a few counts. The gene calls are TRBV5-6 and TRBJ1-5; maybe TRBD1 (6 bases). Germline V gene data show CDR1 as SGHDT and CDR2 as YYEEEE. The CDR3 contains 13 residues. The V end lost 4 bases, the J end lost 12 bases, and 17 bases lay between the germline ends. The CDR3 DNA is TGTGCCAGCAGCCGCTCAGGGGTGTGGGTCCAGCATTTT. Residues: CASSRSGVWVQHF.

This rearrangement joins TRBV4-1 to TRBJ2-7, with 11 bases fitting TRBD1. Germline V CDR1 and CDR2: MGHRA, YSYEKL. Losses at the gene ends were 4 bases for V and 7 bases for J; bases not matched to a gene: 9. The CDR3 runs 15 residues. CDR3 DNA sequence: TGCGCCAGCAGCCCCCGACGGACAGGGGGCCCGGAGCAGTACTTC. Its translation is CASSPRRTGGPEQYF.

This sequence joins TRBV5-1 and TRBJ2-1; possibly TRBD1 for D (6 bases). This CDR3 has 14 residues. The germline V gene encodes CDR1 SGHRS and CDR2 YFSETQ. V lost 1 base to trimming and J lost 5 bases, with 10 bases between them. In nucleotides, the CDR3 is TGCGCCAGCAGCTTGATCAGGGGCGACAATGAGCAGTTCTTC. This encodes CASSLIRGDNEQFF.

V usage is TRBV5-1 and J usage is TRBJ2-5, with TRBD1 matching 8 bases. The CDR3 is made up of 15 amino acids. Germline V gene sequence: CDR1 SGHRS, CDR2 YFSETQ. V dropped 4 bases and J dropped 5; count of bases not matched to a gene: 10. The CDR3 here is CASSTLGQGGETQYF. The CDR3 DNA follows: TGCGCCAGCAGCACCCTCGGACAGGGCGGGGAGACCCAGTACTTC.

The CDR3 nucleotides read TGTGCCAGCAGCCCCGAGGGGGCGCGGACAGATACGCAGTATTTT. It specifies CASSPEGARTDTQYF. This chain links TRBV12-3 or TRBV12-4 with TRBJ2-3; 7 bases are a match to TRBD1. This CDR3 region has 15 residues. V dropped 6 bases and J dropped 3; count of bases not matched to a gene: 9.

This clonotype occurred a few times. The chain carries TRBV7-2 and TRBJ1-1; 8 bases map to TRBD1. There are 15 residues in the CDR3. The J segment lost 1 base and the V segment lost 4 bases, leaving 5 bases of the junction unmatched. Germline CDR1 is SGHTA and CDR2 is FQGNSA. The CDR3 DNA follows: TGTGCCAGCAGCTCCCGGACAGGGTGGAACACTGAAGCTTTCTTT. This gives the protein CASSSRTGWNTEAFF. Supplemented by reference TRBV7-2 and TRBJ1-1, the full variable domain reads GAGVSQSPSNKVTEKGKDVELRCDPISGHTALYWYRQSLGQGLEFLIYFQGNSAPDKSGLPSDRFSAERTGGSVSTLTIQRTQQEDSAVYLCASSSRTGWNTEAFFGQGTRLTVV.

V usage is TRBV15 and J usage is TRBJ2-1; TRBD1 matches at 7 bases. This CDR3 contains 16 residues. Per the germline V gene, CDR1 is LNHNV and CDR2 is YYDKDF (reference sequence). V shed 1 base, J shed 1 base, and the junction held 4 bases outside the gene matches. As DNA, the CDR3 is TGTGCCACCAGCAGAGGGGACAGTGTGTCCTACAATGAGCAGTTCTTC. Its translation: CATSRGDSVSYNEQFF.

The chain joins TRBV6-2 or TRBV6-3 to TRBJ2-4; possibly TRBD2 for D (5 bases). The germline gives CDR1 MNHEY, CDR2 SVGEGT. The CDR3 consists of 13 residues. V was pared by 3 bases and J by 9 bases, with 12 bases between. CDR3 region: CASSYLAAGIQYF. The CDR3 DNA reads TGTGCCAGCAGTTATCTAGCCGCGGGCATTCAGTACTTC.

This clonotype was detected a few times. This sequence joins TRBV20-1 and TRBJ2-7; 9 bases are a match to TRBD1. CDR1 and CDR2 from the germline V gene are DFQATT and SNEGSKA (reference sequence). CDR3 length: 14 amino acids. Trimming at V came to 2 bases and at J to 4 bases, leaving 6 bases not matched to a gene. The CDR3 loop is CSARSWTGVYEQYV. CDR3 bases: TGCAGTGCTAGATCCTGGACAGGGGTATACGAGCAGTACGTC.

The chain joins TRBV4-2 to TRBJ2-1, with TRBD2 matching over 8 bases. There are 18 residues in the CDR3. V trimming: 0 bases; J trimming: 4 bases; junction bases outside the gene matches: 11. Germline CDR1 is LGHNA and CDR2 is YNFKEQ. The CDR3 region has the DNA TGTGCCAGCAGCCAAGAGAGCACCAGCGGGGGAAGATACAATGAGCAGTTCTTC. The encoded protein is CASSQESTSGGRYNEQFF.

The chain has TRBV25-1 and TRBJ2-3; 7 nucleotides match TRBD2. The trim removed 4 bases at V and 3 bases at J, leaving 13 bases unmatched. CDR1 and CDR2 (germline): MGHDK, SYGVNS. The CDR3 covers 17 residues. This CDR3 is CASSAVPGRGITDTQYF. CDR3 bases: TGTGCCAGCAGTGCCGTTCCTGGGCGGGGGATAACAGATACGCAGTATTTT.

The sample holds a few counts of this clonotype. The chain joins TRBV12-3 or TRBV12-4 to TRBJ1-4; 7 positions match TRBD1. This CDR3 comprises 15 residues. The trim removed 7 bases at V and 7 bases at J, leaving 12 bases unmatched. CDR3: CASTHFGQAFEKLFF. CDR3 DNA: TGTGCCAGCACCCACTTCGGACAGGCTTTTGAAAAACTGTTTTTT.

This clonotype was seen just once. V usage is TRBV5-6 and J usage is TRBJ2-1; TRBD2 is a possible D gene (6 bases). This CDR3 has 16 amino acids. CDR1 and CDR2 (germline): SGHDT, YYEEEE. The V and J ends lost 8 bases and 0 bases respectively, with 18 bases between them. CDR3 sequence (DNA): TGTGCCAGGAGCCCCGGGCTAGCGAGCTCCTACAATGAGCAGTTCTTC. This translates into CARSPGLASSYNEQFF.

V usage is TRBV4-1 and J usage is TRBJ1-1; 10 nucleotides agree with TRBD1. The CDR3 is 16 amino acids. V shed 3 bases, J shed 4 bases, and the junction held 8 bases outside the gene matches. CDR1 is MGHRA, CDR2 YSYEKL, per germline. The CDR3 is CASSHDVWDRGTEAFF. The CDR3 DNA follows: TGCGCCAGCAGCCATGATGTATGGGACAGGGGCACTGAAGCTTTCTTT.

This clonotype appeared a few times. The chain joins TRBV7-9 to TRBJ2-1; the D gene is possibly TRBD1 (6 bases). Germline V gene lookup returns CDR1 SEHNR and CDR2 FQNEAQ (reference sequence). The V and J ends lost 3 bases and 2 bases respectively, with 11 bases between them. The CDR3 has 15 residues. The CDR3: CASSLGAIPYNEQFF. CDR3 DNA sequence: TGTGCCAGCAGCTTGGGGGCTATACCCTACAATGAGCAGTTCTTC.